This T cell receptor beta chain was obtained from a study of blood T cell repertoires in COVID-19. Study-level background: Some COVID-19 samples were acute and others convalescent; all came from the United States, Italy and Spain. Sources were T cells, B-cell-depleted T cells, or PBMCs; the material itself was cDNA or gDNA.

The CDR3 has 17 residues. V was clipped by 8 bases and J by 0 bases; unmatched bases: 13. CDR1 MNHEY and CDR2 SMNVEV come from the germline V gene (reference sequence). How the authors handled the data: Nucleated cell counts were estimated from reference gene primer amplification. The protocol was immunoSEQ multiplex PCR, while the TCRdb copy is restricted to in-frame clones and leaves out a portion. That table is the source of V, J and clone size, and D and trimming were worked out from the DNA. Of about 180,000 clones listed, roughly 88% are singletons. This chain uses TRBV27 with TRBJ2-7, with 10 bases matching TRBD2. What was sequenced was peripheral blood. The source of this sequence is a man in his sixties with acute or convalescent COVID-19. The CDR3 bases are TGTGCCAGCGGGGAGTCCTTAGCGGGAGGCTCCTCCTACGAGCAGTACTTC. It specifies CASGESLAGGSSYEQYF.